These 26 T cell receptor beta chains came from one sample sequenced in a study of blood T cell repertoires in COVID-19. Libraries were prepared by immunoSEQ multiplex PCR; TCRdb keeps only in-frame clonotypes and omits some of them. The sample lists approximately 70,000 clones, around nine tenths seen once, with under 6.5% in the top ten. Sequencing was carried out using peripheral blood. These receptors were collected from a woman aged 18-29 years with acute or convalescent COVID-19.

The chain employs TRBV2 and TRBJ2-5; 8 bases are shared with TRBD1. Looked up from germline, CDR1 is SNHLY and CDR2 is FYNNEI. The CDR3 loop spans 15 amino acids. V dropped 4 bases and J dropped 4; count of bases not matched to a gene: 8. The CDR3 sequence is CASSGQGRIGETQYF. Here the CDR3 DNA reads TGTGCCAGCAGTGGACAGGGGCGGATCGGAGAGACCCAGTACTTC.

The CDR3 region is CASSQDRGQAFPLHF. CDR3 sequence (DNA): TGTGCCAGCAGCCAAGATCGGGGACAGGCTTTCCCCCTCCACTTT. The V and J genes are TRBV3-1 (or the pseudogene TRBV3-2) and TRBJ1-6; TRBD1 aligns across 8 bases. The CDR3 spans 15 residues. Germline CDR1 and CDR2: LGHDT and YNNKEL (reference sequence). The J segment lost 13 bases and the V segment lost 0 bases, leaving 8 bases of the junction unmatched.

The table lists this clone with a count of one. V and J are TRBV9 and TRBJ2-1, with 8 bases matching TRBD2. The germline V gene has CDR1 SGDLS and CDR2 YYNGEE. This CDR3 region has 16 residues. The V segment lost 2 bases and the J segment 2 bases; nucleotides outside the gene matches: 6. The CDR3 here is CASSVLERGPYNEQFF. The DNA of the CDR3 is TGTGCCAGCAGCGTCTTAGAGCGGGGGCCCTACAATGAGCAGTTCTTC.

The CDR3 here is CASSMRGGLNEKLFF. The CDR3 nucleotides read TGTGCCAGTAGTATGCGGGGCGGCCTTAATGAAAAACTGTTTTTT. The rearrangement joins TRBV19 to TRBJ1-4; perhaps TRBD1 as D (5 bases). The CDR3 consists of 15 residues. V gave up 3 bases and J gave up 4 bases, with 12 bases separating them. Germline lookup yields CDR1 LNHDA and CDR2 SQIVND (reference sequence).

The V gene is TRBV28, the J gene TRBJ1-1, with 8 bases matching TRBD1. Trimming took 5 bases from V and 10 from J; bases not matched to a gene: 6. This CDR3 is built from 12 residues. The germline V gene has CDR1 MDHEN and CDR2 SYDVKM. CDR3 nucleotides: TGTGCCAGCAGTGCAGGGGGCGTAGGAGCTTTCTTT. Its protein product is CASSAGGVGAFF.

The rearrangement joins TRBV6-5 to TRBJ1-2, with 8 positions matching TRBD1. The CDR3 spans 14 residues. The ends lost 4 bases at V and 4 bases at J; junction bases unmatched: 5. Germline values: CDR1 MNHEY, CDR2 SVGAGI. CDR3 amino acids: CASSSDRDSYGYTF. The CDR3 DNA sequence: TGTGCCAGCAGTTCGGACAGGGACAGCTATGGCTACACCTTC.

The chain is built from TRBV7-9 and TRBJ1-3; D is uncertain. The germline V gene has CDR1 SEHNR and CDR2 FQNEAQ (reference sequence). V lost 1 base and J lost 4, with 8 bases in between. The CDR3 is made up of 14 amino acids. The chain's CDR3 is CASSLGGAGNTIYF. CDR3 nucleotides: TGTGCCAGCAGCTTAGGAGGAGCCGGAAACACCATATATTTT.

To note about this clone: Other DNA sequences in this sample translate to the same CDR3. The chain joins TRBV6-5 to TRBJ1-5; 7 bases align to TRBD1. The CDR3 is 13 amino acids. Trimming at V came to 6 bases and at J to 7 bases, leaving 6 bases not matched to a gene. CDR1 is MNHEY and CDR2 is SVGAGI in the germline V gene. Here the CDR3 reads CASSPTGNQPQHF. CDR3 nucleotide sequence: TGTGCCAGCAGCCCGACAGGGAACCAGCCCCAGCATTTT.

This rearrangement joins TRBV5-1 to TRBJ1-1, with TRBD1 identical over 7 bases. In germline, CDR1 is SGHRS, CDR2 YFSETQ. The CDR3 has 13 amino acids. Trimming removed 6 bases from V and 3 bases from J; junction bases left unmatched: 5. DNA of the CDR3: TGCGCCAGCAAAGGGGGCTTGGACACTGAAGCTTTCTTT. Encoded protein: CASKGGLDTEAFF. Full variable domain (missing parts from reference TRBV5-1 and TRBJ1-1): KAGVTQTPRYLIKTRGQQVTLSCSPISGHRSVSWYQQTPGQGLQFLFEYFSETQRNKGNFPGRFSGRQFSNSRSEMNVSTLELGDSALYLCASKGGLDTEAFFGQGTRLTVV.

J is TRBJ2-3 and V is TRBV5-4; 7 bases match TRBD2. CDR3 size: 15 residues. After removal of 5 bases from V and 0 bases from J, the junction contained 6 bases not matched to a gene. Germline V gene lookup returns CDR1 SGHNT and CDR2 YYREEE (reference sequence). As DNA, the CDR3 is TGTGCCAGCAGAGAGGGACTACCCAGCACAGATACGCAGTATTTT. Its translation is CASREGLPSTDTQYF.

A note on this clone: One end of the junction varies from germline; a read error may be responsible. The rearrangement joins TRBV6-2 or TRBV6-3 to TRBJ1-2; 7 bases align to TRBD1. Germline V gene sequence: CDR1 MNHEY, CDR2 SVGEGT. CDR3 length equals 16 residues. CDR3 protein: CASSYSGTASSTPPLF. The DNA for the CDR3 is TGTGCCAGCAGTTACTCCGGGACAGCCTCGTCAACACCGCCCCTTTTC.

The V call is TRBV29-1, the J call TRBJ2-5, with TRBD1 matching 7 bases. Germline loops: CDR1 SQVTM, CDR2 ANQGSEA. The CDR3 covers 14 residues. J lost 5 bases, V lost 6 bases, and 12 bases had no gene match. The CDR3 loop is CSVRDSSRRETQYF. CDR3 DNA sequence: TGCAGCGTCCGGGACAGCTCCCGAAGGGAGACCCAGTACTTC.

This clone was observed a handful of times. The chain recombines TRBV2 with TRBJ1-2, with D possibly being TRBD1 (5 bases). Trimming stripped 6 bases from V and 0 bases from J, with 17 bases between. Germline CDR1 and CDR2: SNHLY and FYNNEI. CDR3 length equals 16 residues. The CDR3 DNA sequence: TGTGCCAGCAGCGAACGATCAGGGATGACTAACTATGGCTACACCTTC. Translation gives CASSERSGMTNYGYTF.

The V gene is TRBV20-1, the J gene TRBJ2-3; TRBD2 matches at 7 bases. The ends lost 3 bases at V and 2 bases at J; junction bases unmatched: 5. Per the germline V gene, CDR1 is DFQATT and CDR2 is SNEGSKA (reference sequence). The CDR3 consists of 14 residues. The CDR3 bases are TGCAGTGCTAGTTCCGGGGGGAACACAGATACGCAGTATTTT. This gives the protein CSASSGGNTDTQYF.

This clone showed up just once. The V gene is TRBV5-1, the J gene TRBJ2-1; no clear D. CDR1 is SGHRS, CDR2 YFSETQ, per germline. The CDR3 loop spans 15 amino acids. Trimming took 4 bases from V and 7 from J, leaving 18 bases between them. This chain's CDR3 is CASSPFGSPENEQFF. The DNA for the CDR3 is TGCGCCAGCAGCCCTTTTGGTAGCCCCGAAAATGAGCAGTTCTTC.

This clone was seen a few times. The rearrangement joins TRBV7-2 to TRBJ1-1; no clear D. With 4 bases removed from V and 4 bases from J, the gap between germline ends came to 22 bases. The CDR3 covers 17 residues. The germline V gene encodes CDR1 SGHTA and CDR2 FQGNSA. CDR3 loop: CASSYSNPGNAGTEAFF. The CDR3 DNA follows: TGTGCCAGCAGCTACTCGAACCCGGGGAACGCGGGCACTGAAGCTTTCTTT.

V and J are TRBV14 and TRBJ1-3; 8 bases map to TRBD1. The junction had 15 bases not matched to a gene; V was cut back by 2 bases and J by 0 bases. Germline CDR1 SGHDN, CDR2 FVKESK. This CDR3 is built from 20 residues. The CDR3 bases are TGTGCCAGCAGCCAATCCTGGACAGGGAGGGGGCCGGCCTCTGGAAACACCATATATTTT. It is translated as CASSQSWTGRGPASGNTIYF.

The count of this clone is one. The chain uses TRBV6-1 and TRBJ1-1, with a tentative D call TRBD1 (5 bases). CDR1 is MNHNS and CDR2 is SASEGT in the germline V gene. The V end was cut by 3 bases, the J end by 1 base, with 12 bases between. This CDR3 is built from 15 residues. The CDR3 loop is CASSERRTQNTEAFF. CDR3 DNA sequence: TGTGCCAGCAGTGAGAGGCGGACACAGAACACTGAAGCTTTCTTT.

This clone came up once. The chain combines TRBV2 with TRBJ1-2, with a possible D match to TRBD1 (5 bases). Trimming removed 3 bases from V and 0 bases from J, with 11 bases in between. Looked up from germline, CDR1 is SNHLY and CDR2 is FYNNEI. CDR3 length: 15 amino acids. The CDR3 region is CASSEQGIANYGYTF. CDR3 sequence (DNA): TGTGCCAGCAGTGAGCAGGGAATAGCTAACTATGGCTACACCTTC.

This chain connects TRBV5-1 to TRBJ2-5; D perhaps matches TRBD2 (6 bases). CDR1 is SGHRS and CDR2 is YFSETQ in the germline V gene. V was cut by 0 bases and J by 5 bases, with 11 bases left in between. The CDR3 contains 14 residues. The CDR3 is CASSLVAEGETQYF. CDR3 nucleotide sequence: TGCGCCAGCAGCTTGGTAGCGGAGGGGGAGACCCAGTACTTC.

The chain couples TRBV5-1 to TRBJ2-3; TRBD1 is a possible D gene (6 bases). The CDR3 covers 15 residues. V dropped 4 bases and J dropped 6 bases, with 18 bases sitting between them. Per germline, CDR1 SGHRS and CDR2 YFSETQ. The DNA of the CDR3 is TGCGCCAGCAGCACTCAATTGGGGGCAGGGGATACGCAGTATTTT. Translated: CASSTQLGAGDTQYF.

The chain has TRBV18 and TRBJ1-1; D might be TRBD1 (6 bases). V was trimmed by 0 bases and J by 5 bases, leaving 10 bases between them. The germline V gene has CDR1 KGHSH and CDR2 LQKENI. CDR3 length: 14 amino acids. CDR3 loop: CASSPPQGRTEAFF. CDR3 nucleotides: TGTGCCAGCTCACCACCGCAGGGGCGTACTGAAGCTTTCTTT.

The rearrangement links TRBV7-6 to TRBJ2-5; 11 bases are a match to TRBD2. J was trimmed by 1 base and V by 5 bases; bases with no gene match: 6. The CDR3 runs 16 residues. The germline V gene has CDR1 SGHVS and CDR2 FNYEAQ. The CDR3 sequence: CASSPGTSGTQETQYF. DNA for the CDR3: TGTGCCAGCAGCCCCGGGACTAGCGGAACCCAAGAGACCCAGTACTTC. Combining the CDR3 with reference TRBV7-6 and TRBJ2-5 gives the whole variable domain GAGVSQSPRYKVTKRGQDVALRCDPISGHVSLYWYRQALGQGPEFLTYFNYEAQQDKSGLPNDRFSAERPEGSISTLTIQRTEQRDSAMYRCASSPGTSGTQETQYFGPGTRLLVL.

V gene TRBV19 combines with J gene TRBJ2-5; D remains ambiguous. The V gene lost 1 base and the J gene lost 1 base, with 7 bases spanning the gap. The CDR3 length is 14 residues. Germline CDR1 is LNHDA and CDR2 is SQIVND (reference sequence). The DNA for the CDR3 is TGTGCCAGTAGTATAGGGCAGGCCCAAGAGACCCAGTACTTC. Translation gives CASSIGQAQETQYF.

The chain recombines TRBV20-1 with TRBJ2-5; no reliable D call. Deletions cut 5 bases from V and 4 bases from J, with 8 bases between. CDR1 is DFQATT and CDR2 is SNEGSKA in the germline V gene (reference sequence). The CDR3 is made up of 11 amino acids. CDR3 DNA sequence: TGCAGTGCTCCGAGGTTAGAGACCCAGTACTTC. Protein: CSAPRLETQYF.

The V call is TRBV28, the J call TRBJ2-7; a possible D gene is TRBD1 (6 bases). The germline gives CDR1 MDHEN, CDR2 SYDVKM. V was clipped by 6 bases and J by 4 bases, with 10 bases between them. This CDR3 spans 12 amino acids. The CDR3 spells CASREQGYEQYF. CDR3 in DNA: TGTGCCAGCAGGGAACAGGGATACGAGCAGTACTTC.